Following are 21 T cell receptor beta chains from one sample sequenced in a study of shared T cell receptors in the human thymus. Libraries were prepared by immunoSEQ multiplex PCR; TCRdb keeps only in-frame clonotypes and omits some of them. The repertoire holds approximately 760,000 clones, approximately 85% seen once, with 0.0095% to 0.013% in the top ten. A further study also used this sample, focusing on human thymus T cells.

Sequenced input: thymocytes. Receptors originate from a girl under two years old with a congenital heart defect.

V and J are TRBV9 and TRBJ1-2, with TRBD1 identical over 8 bases. With 4 bases clipped from V and 4 bases from J, the junction kept 6 bases outside the gene matches. The CDR3 totals 14 residues. Germline loops: CDR1 SGDLS, CDR2 YYNGEE. The CDR3 region has the DNA TGTGCCAGCAGCACCCCCGGACAGGGCTATGGCTACACCTTC. This gives the protein CASSTPGQGYGYTF. The full variable domain, completed using reference TRBV9 and TRBJ1-2, is DSGVTQTPKHLITATGQRVTLRCSPRSGDLSVYWYQQSLDQGLQFLIQYYNGEERAKGNILERFSAQQFPDLHSELNLSSLELGDSALYFCASSTPGQGYGYTFGSGTRLTVV.

The J gene is TRBJ2-5, the V gene TRBV9; 9 bases match TRBD2. CDR3 length equals 14 residues. Germline assignment: CDR1 SGDLS and CDR2 YYNGEE. The V gene end was trimmed by 2 bases and the J gene end by 3 bases; junction bases not matched to a gene: 2. CDR3 DNA sequence: TGTGCCAGCAGCGTGGCGGGGGGGAAAGAGACCCAGTACTTC. Protein product: CASSVAGGKETQYF.

This clone was seen a single time. The V gene is TRBV4-2, the J gene TRBJ1-1; TRBD1 aligns across 9 bases. CDR1 LGHNA and CDR2 YNFKEQ come from the germline V gene. The CDR3 totals 15 residues. V was pared by 5 bases and J by 1 base, with 5 bases of the junction left unmatched. The CDR3 DNA is TGTGCCAGCAGCACGCGGACAGGGGAGAACACTGAAGCTTTCTTT. It yields the protein CASSTRTGENTEAFF.

The chain has TRBV14 and TRBJ1-6; D gene unclear. Germline CDR1 is SGHDN and CDR2 is FVKESK. The CDR3 spans 15 residues. V lost 0 bases, J lost 4 bases, and 7 bases lay in between. CDR3 sequence reads: CASSQEGPYNSPLHF. The CDR3 DNA follows: TGTGCCAGCAGCCAAGAGGGCCCGTATAATTCACCCCTCCACTTT.

The V and J genes are TRBV5-1 and TRBJ1-1, with D maybe TRBD1 (6 bases). V was clipped by 4 bases and J by 7 bases, with 17 bases between them. The germline gives CDR1 SGHRS, CDR2 YFSETQ. There are 14 residues in the CDR3. CDR3 nucleotides: TGCGCCAGCAGCAAAAGAAACAGGGATCATGAAGCTTTCTTT. This encodes CASSKRNRDHEAFF.

In DNA form, the CDR3 reads TGTGCCAGCAGACACAGGGAGGGAGGTAACTATGGCTACACCTTC. This gives the protein CASRHREGGNYGYTF. The V gene is TRBV25-1, the J gene TRBJ1-2; weak D call: TRBD1 (6 bases). Looked up from germline, CDR1 is MGHDK and CDR2 is SYGVNS. V shed 6 bases and J shed 1 base, with 15 bases lying between them. The CDR3 is made up of 15 amino acids.

The chain has TRBV12-2 and TRBJ1-5; TRBD1, the table's D call, was not compared with the DNA. TRBV12-2 is annotated as a pseudogene. This CDR3 contains 11 residues. This chain's CDR3 is CASPRAQPQHF. The CDR3 DNA follows: TGTGCAAGTCCCAGGGCTCAGCCCCAGCATTTT.

This clone was found a few times. The rearrangement joins TRBV15 to TRBJ1-3; TRBD1 is a possible D gene (6 bases). Germline V gives CDR1 LNHNV, CDR2 YYDKDF (reference sequence). Trimming took off 0 bases at V and 3 bases at J, with 21 bases between the two ends. This CDR3 is built from 19 residues. The CDR3 region has the DNA TGTGCCACCAGCAGAGATATCGGCCCCGGACAGCTACTTGGAAACACCATATATTTT. It is translated as CATSRDIGPGQLLGNTIYF.

The chain recombines TRBV12-5 with TRBJ2-4; 9 nucleotides agree with TRBD1. Germline V CDR1 and CDR2: LGHNT, FRNRAP. J gave up 6 bases and V 6 bases, and 12 bases lay outside the gene matches. The CDR3 is made up of 16 amino acids. The CDR3 here is CASGLINSTGGNIQYF. The CDR3 nucleotides are TGTGCTAGTGGCCTGATAAACTCGACAGGGGGAAACATTCAGTACTTC.

The table lists this clone with a few counts. CDR3 region: CASSVEQEAEWGDYGYTF. CDR3 sequence (DNA): TGTGCCAGCAGCGTAGAACAAGAGGCAGAATGGGGGGACTATGGCTACACCTTC. This sequence joins TRBV9 and TRBJ1-2, with D possibly TRBD1 on 5 matching bases. The CDR3 extends over 18 amino acids. CDR1 and CDR2 from the germline V gene are SGDLS and YYNGEE. The V gene lost 0 bases and the J gene lost 3 bases, with 21 bases spanning the gap.

On this clone itself: One end of the junction varies from germline; a read error may be responsible. The chain is built from TRBV9 and TRBJ2-3; a possible D gene is TRBD1 (6 bases). The CDR3 spans 15 residues. Germline assignment: CDR1 SGDLS and CDR2 YYNGEE. Written as DNA, the CDR3 is TGTGCCACCAGCTCGGGACACACTAGCACAGATACGCAGTATTTT. This sequence encodes CATSSGHTSTDTQYF.

The chain has TRBV5-6 and TRBJ1-2; D call uncertain. This CDR3 is 14 amino acids long. Trimming stripped 4 bases from V and 4 bases from J, with 14 bases between. Per germline, CDR1 SGHDT and CDR2 YYEEEE. The CDR3 nucleotides are TGTGCCAGCAGCAACCTGGGGAGGACCTATGGCTACACCTTC. Its protein is CASSNLGRTYGYTF.

CDR3 sequence (DNA): TGTGCCAGCAGACGAGGACAGCATGGGAGGGCAGATACGCAGTATTTT. Its translation is CASRRGQHGRADTQYF. The V call is TRBV11-2, the J call TRBJ2-3; D might be TRBD2 (7 bases). The germline V and J ends were trimmed by 6 bases and 4 bases, with 20 bases remaining between them. Germline lookup yields CDR1 SGHAT and CDR2 FQNNGV. The CDR3 totals 16 residues.

This rearrangement joins TRBV19 to TRBJ1-5; tentative D call: TRBD1 (6 bases). In germline, CDR1 is LNHDA, CDR2 SQIVND (reference sequence). This CDR3 region has 14 residues. V lost 4 bases to trimming and J lost 7 bases, with 14 bases between them. The CDR3 nucleotides read TGTGCCAGTAGTAAGCAGGGGTCTAAGCAGCCCCAGCATTTT. Translated, it gives CASSKQGSKQPQHF.

This chain connects TRBV5-1 to TRBJ1-2; D is possibly TRBD1 (6 bases). V lost 4 bases, J lost 8 bases, and 30 bases lay in between. CDR3 size: 18 residues. Germline CDR1 reads SGHRS; CDR2 reads YFSETQ. CDR3 nucleotides: TGCGCCAGCAGCCATGGATCAGGAAGGAACTCAGGGGAATGGGGCTACACCTTC. This codes for CASSHGSGRNSGEWGYTF. The whole variable domain, remainder taken from reference TRBV5-1 and TRBJ1-2, is KAGVTQTPRYLIKTRGQQVTLSCSPISGHRSVSWYQQTPGQGLQFLFEYFSETQRNKGNFPGRFSGRQFSNSRSEMNVSTLELGDSALYLCASSHGSGRNSGEWGYTFGSGTRLTVV.

The genes are TRBV7-9 and TRBJ1-1, with D uncertain. The CDR3 extends over 17 amino acids. The V gene's germline CDR1 is SEHNR and CDR2 FQNEAQ (reference sequence). Trimming took 3 bases from V and 2 from J, leaving 19 bases between them. Here the CDR3 DNA reads TGTGCCAGCAGCTTTTATCCGCGTTGGGCACGAAACACTGAAGCTTTCTTT. It codes for CASSFYPRWARNTEAFF.

V is TRBV4-2 and J is TRBJ2-7, with a weak D call TRBD1 (6 bases). Deletions cut 5 bases from V and 4 bases from J, with 15 bases between. The CDR3 length is 14 residues. Germline CDR1 reads LGHNA; CDR2 reads YNFKEQ. CDR3: CASSSGTPQYEQYF. DNA for the CDR3: TGTGCCAGCAGCTCCGGGACACCCCAGTACGAGCAGTACTTC.

V is TRBV29-1 and J is TRBJ1-2; D is perhaps TRBD1 (6 bases). Germline V gene sequence: CDR1 SQVTM, CDR2 ANQGSEA. Trimming removed 7 bases from V and 2 bases from J, with 14 bases in between. The CDR3 contains 13 residues. This CDR3 is CSANRVPNYGYTF. The CDR3 nucleotides are TGCAGCGCAAACAGGGTTCCAAACTATGGCTACACCTTC.

This chain links TRBV4-2 with TRBJ1-5; no firm D call. The length of the CDR3 is 14 residues. CDR1 is LGHNA, CDR2 YNFKEQ, per germline. Trimming took off 1 base at V and 5 bases at J, with 9 bases between the two ends. CDR3 nucleotides: TGTGCCAGCAGCCAAGTTATTTCCGATCAGCCCCAGCATTTT. As protein: CASSQVISDQPQHF.

The chain has TRBV4-3 and TRBJ1-2; D is undetermined. Trimming took off 0 bases at V and 0 bases at J, with 17 bases between the two ends. Looked up from germline, CDR1 is LGHNA and CDR2 is YSLEER. This CDR3 spans 18 amino acids. In DNA, the CDR3 is TGCGCCAGCAGCCAAGACTTTCCCATGTTACCAGCTAACTATGGCTACACCTTC. Protein sequence: CASSQDFPMLPANYGYTF.

The genes are TRBV10-3 and TRBJ1-6; the D is unclear. The CDR3 runs 19 residues. Trimming cost V 7 bases and J 0 bases, with 22 bases left between them. CDR1 is ENHRY, CDR2 SYGVKD, per germline. The CDR3 sequence is CAITSKRYRSSSYNSPLHF. The CDR3, as DNA: TGTGCCATCACCTCTAAGCGGTACCGGTCGAGCTCCTATAATTCACCCCTCCACTTT.